A single sample is the source of the 14 T cell receptor beta chains below, sequenced in a study of cytomegalovirus exposure and HLA in healthy donors. With 60 Vbeta and 13 Jbeta primers, the PCR was carried out. The protocol was immunoSEQ multiplex PCR, while the TCRdb copy is restricted to in-frame clones and leaves out a portion. Of 70,000 to 100,000 clones in the sample, about 80% were seen once. The material sequenced was PBMCs. Receptor source: a woman aged 45-65 years in good health and CMV-seropositive.

The rearrangement uses TRBV18 and TRBJ2-1; TRBD1 aligns across 8 bases. After removal of 5 bases from V and 9 bases from J, the junction contained 6 bases not matched to a gene. The CDR3 has 13 residues. CDR1 KGHSH and CDR2 LQKENI come from the germline V gene. CDR3 residues: CASSGGQVPEQFF. CDR3 coding DNA: TGTGCCAGCTCAGGGGGACAGGTTCCTGAGCAGTTCTTC.

This chain uses TRBV7-9 with TRBJ2-1, with 7 bases that match TRBD2. Trimming at V came to 5 bases and at J to 10 bases, leaving 20 bases not matched to a gene. In germline, CDR1 is SEHNR, CDR2 FQNEAQ (reference sequence). This CDR3 has 17 residues. Here the CDR3 reads CASSPRFATGGALEQFF. CDR3 sequence (DNA): TGTGCCAGCAGCCCCCGGTTCGCTACGGGGGGTGCTCTGGAGCAGTTCTTC. The full variable domain, rest sourced from reference TRBV7-9 and TRBJ2-1, is DTGVSQNPRHKITKRGQNVTFRCDPISEHNRLYWYRQTLGQGPEFLTYFQNEAQLEKSRLLSDRFSAERPKGSFSTLEIQRTEQGDSAMYLCASSPRFATGGALEQFFGPGTRLTVL.

CDR3 sequence reads: CASSFQAGRIDTQYF. Written as DNA, the CDR3 is TGTGCCAGCAGTTTTCAAGCGGGAAGAATAGATACGCAGTATTTT. This chain uses TRBV7-3 with TRBJ2-3, with 7 bases identical to TRBD2. Germline assignment: CDR1 SGHTA and CDR2 FQGTGA. J was trimmed by 5 bases and V by 6 bases; bases with no gene match: 11. The CDR3 length is 15 residues.

J is TRBJ2-1 and V is TRBV5-4; a possible D gene is TRBD2 (6 bases). The CDR3 has 14 residues. Germline CDR1 SGHNT, CDR2 YYREEE (reference sequence). V was clipped by 8 bases and J by 7 bases, with 19 bases between them. In DNA, the CDR3 is TGTGCCAGAACAACCGGGCCCGGGGGAAATGAGCAGTTCTTC. Translating gives CARTTGPGGNEQFF.

The V call is TRBV25-1, the J call TRBJ2-1; possibly TRBD2 for D (5 bases). This CDR3 spans 17 amino acids. Per germline, CDR1 MGHDK and CDR2 SYGVNS. V shed 4 bases and J shed 2 bases, with 18 bases lying between them. CDR3 in amino acids: CASSGKRKRPTYNEQFF. The DNA of the CDR3 is TGTGCCAGCAGTGGAAAGCGGAAGCGCCCGACCTACAATGAGCAGTTCTTC.

The gene calls are TRBV6-1 and TRBJ2-3; 10 bases align to TRBD1. This CDR3 comprises 16 residues. V shed 5 bases, J shed 3 bases, and the junction held 8 bases outside the gene matches. CDR1 MNHNS and CDR2 SASEGT come from the germline V gene. The CDR3, as DNA: TGTGCCAGCAGTAAAGGACAGGGGGGTTGGACAGATACGCAGTATTTT. As protein: CASSKGQGGWTDTQYF.

The rearrangement uses TRBV2 and TRBJ1-3; D remains ambiguous. Trimming removed 3 bases at V and 0 bases at J, with 9 bases between. CDR3 length: 15 amino acids. Germline V gene sequence: CDR1 SNHLY, CDR2 FYNNEI. CDR3 region: CASSDSPVSGNTIYF. CDR3 bases: TGTGCCAGCAGTGATAGCCCTGTCTCTGGAAACACCATATATTTT.

The chain has TRBV5-1 and TRBJ1-1; TRBD1 matches at 7 bases. J gave up 1 base and V 4 bases, and 7 bases lay outside the gene matches. The CDR3 has 15 residues. Germline V gene sequence: CDR1 SGHRS, CDR2 YFSETQ. The CDR3 loop is CASSLAGTENTEAFF. As DNA, the CDR3 is TGCGCCAGCAGCCTAGCCGGGACAGAGAACACTGAAGCTTTCTTT.

V usage is TRBV5-4 and J usage is TRBJ1-1; a weak D match, TRBD1 (5 bases). The CDR3 runs 14 residues. Germline assignment: CDR1 SGHNT and CDR2 YYREEE (reference sequence). Trimming removed 0 bases at V and 6 bases at J, with 12 bases between. DNA for the CDR3: TGTGCCAGCAGCTTGGATAGCAGGGCTTCTGAAGCTTTCTTT. It specifies CASSLDSRASEAFF.

The CDR3 nucleotides read TGTGCCAGCAGCTGGGGACTAGCGGTCTCAGATACGCAGTATTTT. Translated, it gives CASSWGLAVSDTQYF. The gene calls are TRBV13 and TRBJ2-3; TRBD2 matches at 11 bases. Per the germline V gene, CDR1 is PRHDT and CDR2 is FYEKMQ (reference sequence). With V trimmed by 4 bases and J by 4 bases, 4 bases remained unmatched. The CDR3 has 15 residues.

This rearrangement joins TRBV11-2 to TRBJ1-1; maybe TRBD1 (6 bases). The V gene's germline CDR1 is SGHAT and CDR2 FQNNGV. The V gene lost 5 bases and the J gene lost 12 bases, with 19 bases spanning the gap. The CDR3 extends over 13 amino acids. CDR3 residues: CASSRGQGTITFF. The CDR3 nucleotides are TGTGCCAGCAGCAGGGGTCAGGGGACCATAACTTTCTTT.

This clone was detected once. This chain connects TRBV2 to TRBJ2-2; TRBD1 matches at 7 bases. The germline V gene encodes CDR1 SNHLY and CDR2 FYNNEI. CDR3 size: 14 residues. V lost 11 bases to trimming and J lost 0 bases; unmatched junction nucleotides: 6. The DNA of the CDR3 is TGTGCCGTACTGGGACAGACGAACACCGGGGAGCTGTTTTTT. It is translated as CAVLGQTNTGELFF.

The rearrangement uses TRBV19 and TRBJ1-5; D may be TRBD1 (6 bases). The V gene lost 8 bases and the J gene lost 1 base, with 15 bases spanning the gap. CDR3 length: 15 amino acids. The germline gives CDR1 LNHDA, CDR2 SQIVND (reference sequence). CDR3 residues: CASCGTGRSNQPQHF. The DNA for the CDR3 is TGTGCCAGTTGCGGCACAGGGCGGAGCAATCAGCCCCAGCATTTT.

The rearrangement uses TRBV2 and TRBJ1-1, with D possibly matching TRBD1 (5 bases). CDR1 is SNHLY, CDR2 FYNNEI, per germline. CDR3 size: 13 residues. V lost 6 bases and J 1 base, leaving 9 bases between the germline ends. CDR3 sequence: CASSQDRNTEAFF. DNA of the CDR3: TGTGCCAGCAGCCAAGACAGGAACACTGAAGCTTTCTTT.